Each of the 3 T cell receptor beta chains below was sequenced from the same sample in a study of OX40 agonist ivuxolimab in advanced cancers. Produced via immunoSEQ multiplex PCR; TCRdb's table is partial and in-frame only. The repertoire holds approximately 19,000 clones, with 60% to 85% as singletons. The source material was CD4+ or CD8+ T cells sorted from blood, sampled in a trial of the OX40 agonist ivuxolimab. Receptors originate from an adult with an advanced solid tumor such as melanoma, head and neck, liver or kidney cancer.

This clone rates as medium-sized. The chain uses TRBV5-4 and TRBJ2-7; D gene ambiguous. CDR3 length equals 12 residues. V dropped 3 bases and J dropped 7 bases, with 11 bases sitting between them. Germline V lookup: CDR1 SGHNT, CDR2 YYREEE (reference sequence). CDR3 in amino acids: CASSSDHAEQYF. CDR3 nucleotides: TGTGCCAGCAGCTCGGACCACGCTGAGCAGTACTTC.

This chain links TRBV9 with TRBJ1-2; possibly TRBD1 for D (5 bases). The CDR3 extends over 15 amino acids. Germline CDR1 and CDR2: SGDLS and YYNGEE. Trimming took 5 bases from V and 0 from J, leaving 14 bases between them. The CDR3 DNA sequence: TGTGCCAGCAGTGGCACGGGGACCTCTAACTATGGCTACACCTTC. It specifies CASSGTGTSNYGYTF.

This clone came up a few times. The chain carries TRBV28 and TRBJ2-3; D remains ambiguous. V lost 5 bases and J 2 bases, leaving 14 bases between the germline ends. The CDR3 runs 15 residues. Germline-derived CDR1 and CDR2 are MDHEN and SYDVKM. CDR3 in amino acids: CASSPPSAHTDTQYF. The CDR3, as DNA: TGTGCCAGCAGTCCGCCGAGCGCCCACACAGATACGCAGTATTTT.